Given below is one TCR beta chain in context. Its antigen is as yet unknown. This table comes from immunoSEQ multiplex PCR, and its TCRdb copy is limited to in-frame clones, with some not included. The sample includes tens of thousands of clones, roughly 80% seen only once; the top ten take 29%. The data were taken from a study of radiation and T cells in renal cell carcinoma. Study-level information: Nephrectomy followed 15 Gy stereotactic body radiation by 4 weeks.

Time point defined: blood 2 weeks post-SBRT. Treatment meaning: 15 Gy SBRT to primary tumor, nephrectomy 4 weeks later. Radiation-treated patients gave blood at baseline, week 2 and week 4. Findings of the study overall: Top tumor clonotypes rose in blood 2 weeks post-radiation, then contracted. Pretreatment tumor biopsies were lacking, so baseline clonotypes are unknown.

Germline assignment: CDR1 ENHRY and CDR2 SYGVKD. V shed 11 bases and J shed 1 base, with 14 bases lying between them. The CDR3 covers 14 residues. The clonotype originates from a woman aged 70-85 years with renal cell carcinoma. The sequencing used blood, collected from a patient whose treatment included radiotherapy and nephrectomy. This chain joins TRBV10-3 and TRBJ2-2; the D gene is possibly TRBD1 (6 bases). CDR3: CASQGQRNTGELFF. The DNA for the CDR3 is TGTGCCTCCCAGGGGCAGAGGAACACCGGGGAGCTGTTTTTT.